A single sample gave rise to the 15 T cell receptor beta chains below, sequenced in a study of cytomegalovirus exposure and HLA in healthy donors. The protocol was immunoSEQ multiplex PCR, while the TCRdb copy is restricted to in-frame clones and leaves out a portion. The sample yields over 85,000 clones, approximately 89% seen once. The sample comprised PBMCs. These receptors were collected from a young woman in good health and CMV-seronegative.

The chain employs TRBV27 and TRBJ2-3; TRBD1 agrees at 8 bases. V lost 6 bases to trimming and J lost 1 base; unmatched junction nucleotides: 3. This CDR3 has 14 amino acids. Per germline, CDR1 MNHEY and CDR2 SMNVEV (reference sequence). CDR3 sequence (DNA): TGTGCCAGCAGGCCAGGGGGCGGCACAGATACGCAGTATTTT. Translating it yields CASRPGGGTDTQYF.

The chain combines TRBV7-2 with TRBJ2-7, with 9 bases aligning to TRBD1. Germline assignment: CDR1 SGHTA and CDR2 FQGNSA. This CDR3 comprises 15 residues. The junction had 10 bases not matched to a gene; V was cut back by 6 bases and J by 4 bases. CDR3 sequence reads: CASRGGTGKVYEQYF. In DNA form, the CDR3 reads TGTGCCAGCAGGGGCGGGACAGGGAAGGTTTACGAGCAGTACTTC.

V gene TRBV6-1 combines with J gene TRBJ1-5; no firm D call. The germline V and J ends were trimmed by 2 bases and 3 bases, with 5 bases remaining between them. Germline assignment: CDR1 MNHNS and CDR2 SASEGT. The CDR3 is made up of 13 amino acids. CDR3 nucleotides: TGTGCCAGCAGTGAACAGGACAATCAGCCCCAGCATTTT. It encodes CASSEQDNQPQHF.

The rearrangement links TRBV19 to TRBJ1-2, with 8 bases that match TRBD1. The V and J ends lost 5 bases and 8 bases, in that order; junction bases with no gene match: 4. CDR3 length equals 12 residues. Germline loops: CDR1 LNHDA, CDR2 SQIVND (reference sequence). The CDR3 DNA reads TGTGCCAGTAGTTTCAGGGGGCTCGGCTACACCTTC. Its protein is CASSFRGLGYTF.

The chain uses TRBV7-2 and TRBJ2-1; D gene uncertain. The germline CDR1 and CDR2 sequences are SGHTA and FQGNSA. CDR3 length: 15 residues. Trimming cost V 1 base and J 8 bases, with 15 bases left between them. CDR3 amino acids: CASSLDGIRGYEQFF. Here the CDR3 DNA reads TGTGCCAGCAGCTTAGACGGCATCCGAGGATATGAGCAGTTCTTC.

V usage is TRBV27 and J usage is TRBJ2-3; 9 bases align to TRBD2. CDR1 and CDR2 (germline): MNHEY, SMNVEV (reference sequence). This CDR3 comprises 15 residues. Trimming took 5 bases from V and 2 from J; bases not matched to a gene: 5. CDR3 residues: CASSKAGGTTDTQYF. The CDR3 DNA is TGTGCCAGCAGTAAAGCGGGAGGAACCACAGATACGCAGTATTTT.

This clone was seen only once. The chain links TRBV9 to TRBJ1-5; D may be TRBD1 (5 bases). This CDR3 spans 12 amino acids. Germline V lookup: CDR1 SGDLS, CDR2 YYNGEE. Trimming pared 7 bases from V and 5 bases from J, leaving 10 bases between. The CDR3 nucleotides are TGTGCCAGCTCCCGGGGGGATCAGCCCCAGCATTTT. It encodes CASSRGDQPQHF.

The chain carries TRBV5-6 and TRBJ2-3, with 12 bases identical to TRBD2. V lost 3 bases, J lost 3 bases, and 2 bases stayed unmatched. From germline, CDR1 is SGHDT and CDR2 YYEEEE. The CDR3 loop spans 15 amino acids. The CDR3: CASSSGLAGTDTQYF. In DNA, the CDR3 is TGTGCCAGCAGCTCCGGACTAGCGGGGACAGATACGCAGTATTTT. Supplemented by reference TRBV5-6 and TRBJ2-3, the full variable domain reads DAGVTQSPTHLIKTRGQQVTLRCSPKSGHDTVSWYQQALGQGPQFIFQYYEEEERQRGNFPDRFSGHQFPNYSSELNVNALLLGDSALYLCASSSGLAGTDTQYFGPGTRLTVL.

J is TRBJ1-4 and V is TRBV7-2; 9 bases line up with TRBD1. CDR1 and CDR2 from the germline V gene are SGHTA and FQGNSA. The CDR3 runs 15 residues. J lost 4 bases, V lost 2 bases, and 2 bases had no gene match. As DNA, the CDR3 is TGTGCCAGCAGCTTATGGGGACAGGGTAATGAAAAACTGTTTTTT. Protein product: CASSLWGQGNEKLFF.

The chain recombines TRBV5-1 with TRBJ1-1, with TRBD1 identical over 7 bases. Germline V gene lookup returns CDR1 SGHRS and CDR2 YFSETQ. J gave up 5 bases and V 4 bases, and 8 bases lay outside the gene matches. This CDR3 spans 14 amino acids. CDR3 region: CASSQERGQTEAFF. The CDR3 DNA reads TGCGCCAGCAGCCAAGAAAGGGGGCAGACTGAAGCTTTCTTT.

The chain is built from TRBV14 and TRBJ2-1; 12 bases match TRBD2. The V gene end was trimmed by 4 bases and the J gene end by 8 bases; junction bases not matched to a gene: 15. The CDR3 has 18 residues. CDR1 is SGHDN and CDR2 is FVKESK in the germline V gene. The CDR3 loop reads CASSLGTSGLDFSDEQFF. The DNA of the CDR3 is TGTGCCAGCAGCCTAGGGACTAGCGGGTTGGATTTCTCCGATGAGCAGTTCTTC.

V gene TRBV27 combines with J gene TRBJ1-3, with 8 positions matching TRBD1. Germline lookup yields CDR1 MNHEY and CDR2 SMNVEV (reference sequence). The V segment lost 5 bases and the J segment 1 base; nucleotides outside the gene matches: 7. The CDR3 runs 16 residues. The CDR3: CASSLRTGYSGNTIYF. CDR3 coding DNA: TGTGCCAGCAGTCTACGGACAGGGTATTCTGGAAACACCATATATTTT.

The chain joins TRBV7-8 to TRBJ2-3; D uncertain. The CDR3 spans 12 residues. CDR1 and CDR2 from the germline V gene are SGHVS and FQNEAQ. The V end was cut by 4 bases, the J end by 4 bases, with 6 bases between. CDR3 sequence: CASSSGSDTQYF. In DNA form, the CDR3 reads TGTGCCAGCAGCTCCGGGTCAGATACGCAGTATTTT.

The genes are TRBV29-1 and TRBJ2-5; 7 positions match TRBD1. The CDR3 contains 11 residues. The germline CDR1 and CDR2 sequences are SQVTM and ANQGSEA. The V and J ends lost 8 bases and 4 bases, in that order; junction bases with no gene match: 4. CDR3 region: CSPRDRETQYF. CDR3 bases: TGCAGCCCGAGGGACAGAGAGACCCAGTACTTC.

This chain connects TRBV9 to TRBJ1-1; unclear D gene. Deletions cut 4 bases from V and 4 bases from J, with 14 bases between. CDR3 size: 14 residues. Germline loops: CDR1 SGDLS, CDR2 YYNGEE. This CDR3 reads CASSPPGGSTEAFF. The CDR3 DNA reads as TGTGCCAGCAGCCCCCCAGGTGGTAGCACTGAAGCTTTCTTT.